Presented here are 23 T cell receptor beta chains from one specimen sequenced in a study of cytomegalovirus exposure and HLA in healthy donors. Primers included in the PCR were 60 Vbeta and 13 Jbeta primers. Method: immunoSEQ multiplex PCR; TCRdb's copy keeps in-frame clones and lacks some. The data contain about 120,000 clones, 70% to 90% of them singletons. The sequencing sample was made of PBMCs. All receptors come from a middle-aged man in good health and CMV-seronegative.

The V and J genes are TRBV7-2 and TRBJ1-5, with TRBD1 identical over 8 bases. After removal of 2 bases from V and 5 bases from J, the junction contained 5 bases not matched to a gene. CDR3 size: 15 residues. Germline lookup yields CDR1 SGHTA and CDR2 FQGNSA. CDR3 loop: CASSLFQGADQPQHF. In nucleotides, the CDR3 is TGTGCCAGCAGCTTATTCCAGGGGGCGGATCAGCCCCAGCATTTT.

This clone was seen once. The chain combines TRBV11-2 with TRBJ1-4; D uncertain. Germline loops: CDR1 SGHAT, CDR2 FQNNGV. CDR3 length equals 16 residues. V was trimmed by 2 bases and J by 3 bases, leaving 13 bases between them. The CDR3 DNA follows: TGTGCCAGCAGCTTATCTACGGGATCAGCTAATGAAAAACTGTTTTTT. This codes for CASSLSTGSANEKLFF.

The chain has TRBV18 and TRBJ1-2, with 7 bases identical to TRBD1. V lost 5 bases and J lost 3; bases outside the gene matches: 6. Germline V gene data show CDR1 as KGHSH and CDR2 as LQKENI. The length of the CDR3 is 14 residues. CDR3 nucleotides: TGTGCCAGCTCAGGGTACAGGGGCGACTATGGCTACACCTTC. Its translation is CASSGYRGDYGYTF.

With regard to this clone: One end of the junction varies from germline; a read error may be responsible. The V call is TRBV7-9, the J call TRBJ1-5; a possible D gene is TRBD1 (5 bases). The CDR3 spans 15 residues. CDR1 is SEHNR and CDR2 is FQNEAQ in the germline V gene (reference sequence). The CDR3 nucleotides read TGTTCCAGCAGCCCAGAGGACATTAGCAATCAGCCCCAGCATTTT. It specifies CSSSPEDISNQPQHF.

CDR3 nucleotide sequence: TGTGCCAGCAGAGTACAACAGGGGACAGATACGCAGTATTTT. Translated, it gives CASRVQQGTDTQYF. The chain joins TRBV28 to TRBJ2-3; the match to TRBD1 covers 7 bases. Germline V gene lookup returns CDR1 MDHEN and CDR2 SYDVKM. This CDR3 has 14 amino acids. The V segment lost 6 bases and the J segment 3 bases; nucleotides outside the gene matches: 6.

V is TRBV28 and J is TRBJ2-1; no definite D call. The CDR3 consists of 11 residues. Germline V gives CDR1 MDHEN, CDR2 SYDVKM. V lost 6 bases, J lost 8 bases, and 8 bases lay in between. For the CDR3, the DNA is TGTGCCAGCAGGACTTCTTATGAGCAGTTCTTC. It encodes CASRTSYEQFF.

The chain combines TRBV15 with TRBJ2-3; D is uncertain. Germline V gene data show CDR1 as LNHNV and CDR2 as YYDKDF (reference sequence). Trimming left V 6 bases short and J 4 bases short, with 11 bases between. The CDR3 length is 13 residues. The CDR3 reads CATSSRGSDTQYF. The CDR3, as DNA: TGTGCCACCAGTTCTCGAGGATCAGATACGCAGTATTTT.

The chain joins TRBV7-2 to TRBJ2-1; 11 bases match TRBD2. The CDR3 consists of 16 residues. CDR1 and CDR2 (germline): SGHTA, FQGNSA. V shed 1 base and J 7 bases; nucleotides not matched to a gene: 6. The CDR3 DNA is TGTGCCAGCAGCTTAGATGTTAGCGGGAGGGGTAATGAGCAGTTCTTC. Encoded protein: CASSLDVSGRGNEQFF.

This clone was found a few times. The chain employs TRBV5-6 and TRBJ1-1; the match to TRBD1 covers 8 bases. There are 14 residues in the CDR3. V lost 7 bases, J lost 3 bases, and 8 bases stayed unmatched. Germline-derived CDR1 and CDR2 are SGHDT and YYEEEE. The CDR3 sequence is CASRQGFSDTEAFF. The CDR3, as DNA: TGTGCCAGCCGACAGGGGTTTTCCGACACTGAAGCTTTCTTT.

The V and J genes are TRBV7-8 and TRBJ2-4; 7 bases fit TRBD2. The CDR3 is 14 residues long. Germline assignment: CDR1 SGHVS and CDR2 FQNEAQ. J lost 12 bases, V lost 5 bases, and 13 bases had no gene match. CDR3 nucleotide sequence: TGTGCCAGCAGCGTCCGGACTAGTTCGTTCAGTCAGTACTTC. This gives the protein CASSVRTSSFSQYF.

The rearrangement joins TRBV2 to TRBJ1-3; a weak D match, TRBD1 (5 bases). The V end lost 6 bases, the J end lost 0 bases, and 12 bases lay between the germline ends. Germline assignment: CDR1 SNHLY and CDR2 FYNNEI. The CDR3 spans 15 residues. CDR3 sequence reads: CASRNPGYSGNTIYF. The CDR3 DNA follows: TGTGCCAGCAGGAATCCAGGGTACTCTGGAAACACCATATATTTT.

This chain connects TRBV4-2 to TRBJ1-4; D is undetermined. Germline CDR1 reads LGHNA; CDR2 reads YNFKEQ. This CDR3 region has 14 residues. The ends were cut back, 4 bases at V and 6 bases at J, with 12 bases in the middle. As DNA, the CDR3 is TGTGCCAGCAGCCCCTCTGACACCTATGAAAAACTGTTTTTT. Translation: CASSPSDTYEKLFF.

The V call is TRBV5-6, the J call TRBJ1-2, with D possibly TRBD1 on 6 matching bases. V was clipped by 2 bases and J by 4 bases, with 9 bases between them. The CDR3 has 13 residues. The germline V gene has CDR1 SGHDT and CDR2 YYEEEE. The CDR3 spells CASSLNRAYGYTF. CDR3 nucleotides: TGTGCCAGCAGCTTAAACAGGGCCTATGGCTACACCTTC.

The chain joins TRBV2 to TRBJ2-3, with D possibly being TRBD2 (6 bases). The length of the CDR3 is 13 residues. CDR1 SNHLY and CDR2 FYNNEI come from the germline V gene. Trimming removed 6 bases from V and 2 bases from J, with 9 bases in between. For the CDR3, the DNA is TGTGCCAGCAGGCGGGACCTCACAGATACGCAGTATTTT. Translation gives CASRRDLTDTQYF.

The rearrangement uses TRBV27 and TRBJ2-5, with unresolved D. The CDR3 has 14 residues. In germline, CDR1 is MNHEY, CDR2 SMNVEV (reference sequence). Trimming shortened V by 1 base and J by 4 bases, and 10 bases separated the two germline ends. The CDR3 DNA is TGTGCCAGCAGTTTATATTCGCGAGGAGAGACCCAGTACTTC. This codes for CASSLYSRGETQYF.

This chain uses TRBV7-3 with TRBJ2-3; TRBD1 might be the D (6 bases). Trimming took off 2 bases at V and 0 bases at J, with 6 bases between the two ends. The CDR3 loop spans 14 amino acids. CDR1 and CDR2 from the germline V gene are SGHTA and FQGTGA. Here the CDR3 reads CASSLQGSTDTQYF. DNA for the CDR3: TGTGCCAGCAGCTTACAGGGGAGCACAGATACGCAGTATTTT.

This sequence joins TRBV9 and TRBJ2-7; tentative D call: TRBD1 (5 bases). The CDR3 has 12 amino acids. Germline V gene lookup returns CDR1 SGDLS and CDR2 YYNGEE. The V end lost 3 bases, the J end lost 4 bases, and 8 bases lay between the germline ends. In DNA form, the CDR3 reads TGTGCCAGCAGCGGAAAGGGGTACGAGCAGTACTTC. This codes for CASSGKGYEQYF.

The chain employs TRBV6-1 and TRBJ2-1, with 7 bases matching TRBD2. Germline CDR1 MNHNS, CDR2 SASEGT. This CDR3 has 12 residues. Trimming cost V 6 bases and J 16 bases; bases outside gene matches: 12. The CDR3 DNA sequence: TGTGCCAGCAGCCTCGGGGGGACGGCGCTTTTCTTC. Translation: CASSLGGTALFF.

The chain carries TRBV30 and TRBJ2-7; 9 bases agree with TRBD2. Germline trimming cut 0 bases from V and 2 bases from J; bases unmatched to any gene: 5. Germline-derived CDR1 and CDR2 are GTSNPN and SVGIG (reference sequence). There are 15 residues in the CDR3. In nucleotides, the CDR3 is TGTGCCTGGAGTGTAAAGCTAGCGGGAACCTACGAGCAGTACTTC. This encodes CAWSVKLAGTYEQYF.

The gene calls are TRBV7-9 and TRBJ1-1, with D maybe TRBD1 (6 bases). V was trimmed by 0 bases and J by 8 bases, leaving 10 bases between them. The V gene's germline CDR1 is SEHNR and CDR2 FQNEAQ (reference sequence). This CDR3 has 13 residues. CDR3 loop: CASSLAGGGEAFF. CDR3 in DNA: TGTGCCAGCAGCTTAGCTGGGGGCGGGGAAGCTTTCTTT.

Points on this clone: Since no conserved phenylalanine or tryptophan closes the CDR3, a read error is the likely cause. No DNA is shown, since the ends of the CDR3 on it are uncertain; the CDR3 is the one TCRdb lists. The CDR3 reads CADGQLDSL. The rearrangement joins TRBV7-2 to TRBJ1-2; the table assigns TRBD1, which was not confirmed against the DNA. The CDR3 spans 9 amino acids, including both terminal residues. From germline, CDR1 is SGHTA and CDR2 FQGNSA.

CDR3 in amino acids: CASSIRDSQDTQYF. CDR3 sequence (DNA): TGTGCCAGCAGTATACGGGACTCCCAAGATACGCAGTATTTT. This chain joins TRBV2 and TRBJ2-3; possibly TRBD2 for D (6 bases). CDR3 length equals 14 residues. Trimming removed 5 bases at V and 5 bases at J, with 14 bases between. CDR1 and CDR2 (germline): SNHLY, FYNNEI. Full variable domain (rest looked up from reference TRBV2 and TRBJ2-3): EPEVTQTPSHQVTQMGQEVILRCVPISNHLYFYWYRQILGQKVEFLVSFYNNEISEKSEIFDDQFSVERPDGSNFTLKIRSTKLEDSAMYFCASSIRDSQDTQYFGPGTRLTVL.

The rearrangement joins TRBV30 to TRBJ2-7; TRBD2 matches 7 bases. From germline, CDR1 is GTSNPN and CDR2 SVGIG (reference sequence). V gave up 0 bases and J gave up 7 bases; unmatched junction bases: 9. The CDR3 totals 14 residues. CDR3 sequence reads: CAWSVVGGGREQYF. The CDR3 DNA follows: TGTGCCTGGAGTGTAGTGGGCGGGGGTCGAGAGCAGTACTTC.